The rows below give T cell receptor beta chains drawn from one sample of a study of human T cells and chemical hapten exposure. TCRdb called the RACE reads again in MiXCR, with one record for every CDR3 protein. The sample yields some 170,000 distinct CDR3 sequences, around 24% seen once. This specimen consisted of whole blood, obtained in connection with sensitization to the hapten diphenylcyclopropenone (DPC). Receptors originate from a woman between 50 and 59 years old with alopecia areata. Some clones in this sample may be carry-over from other donors' samples. Both conserved end residues are part of each CDR3. The size of a clone is reported for some rows only, either as once, few or many, or as a class for expanded clones.

TRBV12-3/TRBV12-4	TRBJ2-1	.	CASGRGLADPREFF
TRBV14	TRBJ2-7	.	CASSLLAGEAYEQYF
TRBV6-5	TRBJ1-2	few	CASSSPGQGPYGYTF
TRBV5-6	TRBJ1-1	.	CASSLGRGGEAFF
TRBV14	TRBJ2-1	once	CASRKTVDNEQFF
TRBV24-1	TRBJ2-1	.	CATSDPQTGPGGDYNEQFF
TRBV6-1	TRBJ1-1	.	CASSERSTLNTEAFF
TRBV7-9	TRBJ2-2	.	CASSSSIAGVRTGELFF
TRBV6-1	TRBJ2-1	.	CASCVGGPNEQFF
TRBV7-9	TRBJ1-1	.	CASSWSANTEAFF
TRBV20-1	TRBJ2-1	few	CSARDRFGSPSYNEQFF
TRBV27	TRBJ2-5	.	CASSLSGLAGRQETQYF
TRBV10-3	TRBJ2-3	.	CAITSAPSGSLDTQYF
TRBV6-5	TRBJ1-5	.	CASSQGPGSSDRGQPQHF
TRBV7-6	TRBJ2-1	few	CASSLDGGLALIYNEQFF
TRBV6-6	TRBJ1-6	.	CASSYTGQSYNSPLHF
TRBV27	TRBJ2-1	few	CASSLLLPYNEQFF
TRBV20-1	TRBJ2-1	.	CSVPGLGEQFF
TRBV29-1	TRBJ2-1	few	CSVATVGDNEQFF
TRBV9	TRBJ2-3	few	CASSERLPWDTQYF
TRBV6-2/TRBV6-3	TRBJ2-1	few	CASSPGLATYEQFF
TRBV29-1	TRBJ2-7	few	CSVEGVGMDYEQYF
TRBV27	TRBJ2-1	few	CASSKTGRTNYNEQFF
TRBV3-1	TRBJ2-2	.	CASSQVASGTGELFF
TRBV7-9	TRBJ1-3	.	CASSPFGGGNSGNTIYF
TRBV20-1	TRBJ2-3	.	CSAYSSGLPTDTQYF
TRBV5-1	TRBJ1-4	.	CASRPGGGISTNEKLFF
TRBV20-1	TRBJ2-3	.	CSQGGGSTDTQYF
TRBV7-2	TRBJ2-1	.	CASSPRENRVNERFF
TRBV6-5	TRBJ1-2	.	CASRGTGEGYGYTF
TRBV27	TRBJ1-3	.	CASSLGGSGNTIYF
TRBV7-8	TRBJ2-1	few	CASSLARLGGRAGSNEQFF
TRBV2	TRBJ2-7	few	CASSPTTYEQYF
TRBV20-1	TRBJ2-3	.	CSARAPGGPGTDTQYF
TRBV7-9	TRBJ2-1	few	CASSLGLAGEVDEQFF
TRBV21-1	TRBJ2-7	.	CASSEPYEQYF